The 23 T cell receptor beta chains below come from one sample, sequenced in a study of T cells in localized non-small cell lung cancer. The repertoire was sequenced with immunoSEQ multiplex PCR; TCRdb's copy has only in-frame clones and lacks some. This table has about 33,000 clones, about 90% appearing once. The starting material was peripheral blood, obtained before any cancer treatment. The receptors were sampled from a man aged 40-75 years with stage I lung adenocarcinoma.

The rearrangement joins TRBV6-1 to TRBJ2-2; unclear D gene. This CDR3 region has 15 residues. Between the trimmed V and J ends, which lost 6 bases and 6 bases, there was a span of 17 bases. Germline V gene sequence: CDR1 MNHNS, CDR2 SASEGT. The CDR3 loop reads CASRGWSQSAGELFF. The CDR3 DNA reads TGTGCCAGCAGGGGCTGGTCCCAGTCCGCCGGGGAGCTGTTTTTT.

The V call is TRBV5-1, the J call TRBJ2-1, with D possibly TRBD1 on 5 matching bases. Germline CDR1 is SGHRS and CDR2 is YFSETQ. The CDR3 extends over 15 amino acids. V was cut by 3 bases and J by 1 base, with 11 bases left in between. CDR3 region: CASSSSTGSYNEQFF. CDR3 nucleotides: TGCGCCAGCAGCTCGTCCACAGGTTCCTACAATGAGCAGTTCTTC.

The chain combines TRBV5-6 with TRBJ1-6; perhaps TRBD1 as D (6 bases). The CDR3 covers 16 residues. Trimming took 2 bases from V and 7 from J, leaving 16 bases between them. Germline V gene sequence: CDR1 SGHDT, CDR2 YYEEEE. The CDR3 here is CASSFTRQVGNSPLHF. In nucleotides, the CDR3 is TGTGCCAGCAGCTTTACTAGACAGGTAGGGAATTCACCCCTCCACTTT. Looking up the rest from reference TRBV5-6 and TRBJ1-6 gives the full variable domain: DAGVTQSPTHLIKTRGQQVTLRCSPKSGHDTVSWYQQALGQGPQFIFQYYEEEERQRGNFPDRFSGHQFPNYSSELNVNALLLGDSALYLCASSFTRQVGNSPLHFGNGTRLTVT.

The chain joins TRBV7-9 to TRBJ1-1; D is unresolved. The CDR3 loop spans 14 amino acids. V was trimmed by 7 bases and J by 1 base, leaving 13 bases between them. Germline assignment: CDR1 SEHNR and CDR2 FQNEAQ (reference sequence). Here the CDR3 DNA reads TGTGCCAGCACGGTTCTTTTTGGGAACACTGAAGCTTTCTTT. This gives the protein CASTVLFGNTEAFF.

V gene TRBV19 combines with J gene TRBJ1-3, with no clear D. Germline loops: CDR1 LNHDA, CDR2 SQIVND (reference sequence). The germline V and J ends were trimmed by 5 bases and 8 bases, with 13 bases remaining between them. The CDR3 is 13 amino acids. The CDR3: CASSGDTRDTIYF. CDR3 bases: TGTGCCAGTAGTGGAGACACGCGGGACACCATATATTTT. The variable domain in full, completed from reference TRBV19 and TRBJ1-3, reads DGGITQSPKYLFRKEGQNVTLSCEQNLNHDAMYWYRQDPGQGLRLIYYSQIVNDFQKGDIAEGYSVSREKKESFPLTVTSAQKNPTAFYLCASSGDTRDTIYFGEGSWLTVV.

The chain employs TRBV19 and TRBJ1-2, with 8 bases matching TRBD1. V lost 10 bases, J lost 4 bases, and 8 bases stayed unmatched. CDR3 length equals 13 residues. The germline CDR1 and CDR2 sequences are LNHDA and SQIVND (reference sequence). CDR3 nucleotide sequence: TGTGCCACTGAGGACAGGGCTGTCTATGGCTACACCTTC. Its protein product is CATEDRAVYGYTF.

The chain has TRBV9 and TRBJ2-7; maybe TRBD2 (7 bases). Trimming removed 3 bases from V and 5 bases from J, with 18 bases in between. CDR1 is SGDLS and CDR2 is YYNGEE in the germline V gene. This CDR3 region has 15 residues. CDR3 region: CASSAGGAGAHEQYF. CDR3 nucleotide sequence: TGTGCCAGCAGCGCTGGGGGCGCGGGGGCCCACGAGCAGTACTTC.

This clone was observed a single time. CDR3 amino acids: CASSPSGGVQPQHF. The CDR3 region has the DNA TGTGCCAGCAGCCCTAGCGGGGGTGTTCAGCCCCAGCATTTT. The rearrangement links TRBV7-8 to TRBJ1-5; possible D gene TRBD1, 5 bases. Germline V gives CDR1 SGHVS, CDR2 FQNEAQ. The ends were cut back, 5 bases at V and 6 bases at J, with 14 bases in the middle. The CDR3 is 14 amino acids.

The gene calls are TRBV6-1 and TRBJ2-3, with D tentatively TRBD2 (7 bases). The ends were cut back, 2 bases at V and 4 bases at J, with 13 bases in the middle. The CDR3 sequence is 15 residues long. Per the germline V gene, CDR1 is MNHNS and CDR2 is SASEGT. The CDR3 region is CASSERGGAPDTQYF. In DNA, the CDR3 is TGTGCCAGCAGTGAACGAGGGGGGGCCCCAGATACGCAGTATTTT.

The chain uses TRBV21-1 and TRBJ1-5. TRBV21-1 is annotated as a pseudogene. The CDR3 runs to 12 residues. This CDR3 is CASSRGCQPQHF. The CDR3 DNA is TGTGCCAGCAGCCGAGGGTGTCAGCCCCAGCATTTT.

The CDR3 DNA follows: TGTGCCAGCGTGAGGTGGGGACAGGGGGGCGCCGGGGCCAACGTCCTGACTTTC. It encodes CASVRWGQGGAGANVLTF. The chain uses TRBV2 and TRBJ2-6; 11 bases agree with TRBD1. Germline V CDR1 and CDR2: SNHLY, FYNNEI. The CDR3 length is 18 residues. Trimming at V came to 8 bases and at J to 4 bases, leaving 13 bases not matched to a gene.

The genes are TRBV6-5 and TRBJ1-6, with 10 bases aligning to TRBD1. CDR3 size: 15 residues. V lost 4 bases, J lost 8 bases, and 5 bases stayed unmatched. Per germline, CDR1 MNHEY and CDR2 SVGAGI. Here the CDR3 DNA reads TGTGCCAGCAGTTCCCGGGACAGGGGTTATTCACCCCTCCACTTT. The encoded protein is CASSSRDRGYSPLHF.

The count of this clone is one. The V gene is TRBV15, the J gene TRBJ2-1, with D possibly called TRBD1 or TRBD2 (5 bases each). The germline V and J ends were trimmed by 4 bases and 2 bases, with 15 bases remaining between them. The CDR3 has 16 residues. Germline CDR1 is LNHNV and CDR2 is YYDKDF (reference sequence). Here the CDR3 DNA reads TGTGCCACCAGCACCTACATGGGGGATCCCTACAATGAGCAGTTCTTC. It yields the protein CATSTYMGDPYNEQFF.

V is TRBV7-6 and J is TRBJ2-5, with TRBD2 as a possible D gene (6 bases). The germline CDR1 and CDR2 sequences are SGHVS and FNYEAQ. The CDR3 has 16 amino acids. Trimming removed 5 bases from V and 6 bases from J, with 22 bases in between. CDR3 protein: CASSPTGGGARKTQYF. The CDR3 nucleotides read TGTGCCAGCAGCCCAACAGGAGGAGGGGCGAGAAAGACCCAGTACTTC.

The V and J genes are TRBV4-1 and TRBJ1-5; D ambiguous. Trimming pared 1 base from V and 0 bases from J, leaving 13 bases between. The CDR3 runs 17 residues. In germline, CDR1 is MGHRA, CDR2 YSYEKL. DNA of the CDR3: TGCGCCAGCAGCCAAGTCCCTCAGGTCGATAGCAATCAGCCCCAGCATTTT. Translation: CASSQVPQVDSNQPQHF.

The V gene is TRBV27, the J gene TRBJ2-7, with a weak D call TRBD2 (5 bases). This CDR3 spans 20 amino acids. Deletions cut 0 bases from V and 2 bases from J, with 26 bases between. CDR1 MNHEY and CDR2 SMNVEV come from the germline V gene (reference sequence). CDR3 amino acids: CASSLSGEVVFSDNPYEQYF. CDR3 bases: TGTGCCAGCAGTTTATCGGGAGAGGTAGTTTTCTCCGATAACCCCTACGAGCAGTACTTC.

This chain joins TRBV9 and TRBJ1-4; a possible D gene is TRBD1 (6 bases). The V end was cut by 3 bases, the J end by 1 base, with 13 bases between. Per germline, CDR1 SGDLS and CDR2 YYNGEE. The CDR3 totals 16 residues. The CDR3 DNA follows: TGTGCCAGCAGCGATCCACAGGGAGAAACTAATGAAAAACTGTTTTTT. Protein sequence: CASSDPQGETNEKLFF.

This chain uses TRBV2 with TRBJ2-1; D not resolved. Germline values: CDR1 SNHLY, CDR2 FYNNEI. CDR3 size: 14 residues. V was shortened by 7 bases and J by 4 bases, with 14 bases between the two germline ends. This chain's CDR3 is CASIPATGYNEQFF. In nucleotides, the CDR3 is TGTGCCAGCATCCCCGCGACTGGATACAATGAGCAGTTCTTC.

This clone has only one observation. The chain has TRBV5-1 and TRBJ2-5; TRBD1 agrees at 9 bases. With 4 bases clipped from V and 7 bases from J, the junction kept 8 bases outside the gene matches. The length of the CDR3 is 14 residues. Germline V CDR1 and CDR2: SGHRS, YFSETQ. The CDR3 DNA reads TGCGCCAGCAGCACAGGGACAGGGCAGGGGACCCAGTACTTC. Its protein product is CASSTGTGQGTQYF.

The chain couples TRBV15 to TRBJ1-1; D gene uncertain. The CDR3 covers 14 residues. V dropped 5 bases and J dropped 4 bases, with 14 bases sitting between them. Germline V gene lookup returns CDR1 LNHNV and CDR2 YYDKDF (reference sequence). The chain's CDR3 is CATSLQRFSTEAFF. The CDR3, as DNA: TGTGCCACCAGCCTACAGAGGTTTTCCACTGAAGCTTTCTTT.

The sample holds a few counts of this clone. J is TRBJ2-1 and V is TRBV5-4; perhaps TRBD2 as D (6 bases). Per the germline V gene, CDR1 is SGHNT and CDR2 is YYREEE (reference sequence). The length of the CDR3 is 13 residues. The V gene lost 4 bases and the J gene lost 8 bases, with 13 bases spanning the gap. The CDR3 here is CASSRAASDEQFF. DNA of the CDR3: TGTGCCAGCAGCCGGGCGGCTAGCGATGAGCAGTTCTTC.

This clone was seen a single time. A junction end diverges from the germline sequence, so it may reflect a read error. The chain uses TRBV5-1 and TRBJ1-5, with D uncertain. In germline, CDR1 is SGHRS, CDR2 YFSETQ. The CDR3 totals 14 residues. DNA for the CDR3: TGCGCCAGTAAACCTCCCACGTCCAATGAGCCCCAGCATTTT. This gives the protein CASKPPTSNEPQHF.

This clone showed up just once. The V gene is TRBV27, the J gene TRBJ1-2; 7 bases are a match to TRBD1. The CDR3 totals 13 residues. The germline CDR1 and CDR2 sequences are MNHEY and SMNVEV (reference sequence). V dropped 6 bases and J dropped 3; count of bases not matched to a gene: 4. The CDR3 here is CASRRQGDYGYTF. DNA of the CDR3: TGTGCCAGCAGGCGACAGGGCGACTATGGCTACACCTTC.